These 22 T cell receptor beta chains were all obtained from the same sample, sequenced in a study of cytomegalovirus exposure and HLA in healthy donors. PCR primers comprised 60 Vbeta and 13 Jbeta primers. TCRdb keeps only in-frame clones here, not all; method: immunoSEQ multiplex PCR. The data contain approximately 100,000 clones, roughly 70% of them singletons. Sequenced input: PBMCs. Receptors originate from a woman in her forties or fifties in good health and CMV-seronegative.

The V call is TRBV23-1, the J call TRBJ2-7; D remains ambiguous. TRBV23-1 is identified as an open reading frame with a role that is uncertain. V gave up 9 bases and J gave up 6 bases, with 18 bases separating them. This CDR3 has 13 residues. The CDR3 bases are TGCGCCAGTCTCGTTTGGAGCTCATCCGAGCAGTACTTC. This encodes CASLVWSSSEQYF.

In its sample, this clone was seen once. The chain recombines TRBV15 with TRBJ2-1; unclear D gene. Germline CDR1 reads LNHNV; CDR2 reads YYDKDF (reference sequence). This CDR3 is built from 12 residues. Trimming removed 4 bases at V and 6 bases at J, with 7 bases between. CDR3 protein: CATSTRGNEQFF. CDR3 coding DNA: TGTGCCACCAGCACGAGAGGCAATGAGCAGTTCTTC. The variable domain in full, with the rest retrieved from reference TRBV15 and TRBJ2-1, is DAMVIQNPRYQVTQFGKPVTLSCSQTLNHNVMYWYQQKSSQAPKLLFHYYDKDFNNEADTPDNFQSRRPNTSFCFLDIRSPGLGDTAMYLCATSTRGNEQFFGPGTRLTVL.

The rearrangement links TRBV6-5 to TRBJ2-1; D remains unclear. The V gene lost 7 bases and the J gene lost 0 bases, with 10 bases spanning the gap. Per germline, CDR1 MNHEY and CDR2 SVGAGI. The CDR3 runs 14 residues. CDR3 sequence: CASTKATSYNEQFF. The CDR3 DNA sequence: TGTGCCAGCACCAAAGCTACCTCCTACAATGAGCAGTTCTTC.

The chain links TRBV7-8 to TRBJ2-7; 7 nucleotides match TRBD2. Trimming at V came to 1 base and at J to 2 bases, leaving 5 bases not matched to a gene. Germline loops: CDR1 SGHVS, CDR2 FQNEAQ. The CDR3 runs to 15 residues. The CDR3 is CASSLEAGLTYEQYF. DNA of the CDR3: TGTGCCAGCAGCTTAGAGGCGGGACTAACCTACGAGCAGTACTTC.

In this sample, this clone turned up a few times. J is TRBJ1-3 and V is TRBV11-2; TRBD1 agrees at 8 bases. The CDR3 is made up of 16 amino acids. J lost 2 bases, V lost 0 bases, and 3 bases had no gene match. The germline CDR1 and CDR2 sequences are SGHAT and FQNNGV. The chain's CDR3 is CASSLEQGVAGNTIYF. The CDR3 DNA is TGTGCCAGCAGCTTAGAACAGGGGGTGGCTGGAAACACCATATATTTT.

The CDR3 protein is CAWSAPRATYEQYF. In nucleotides, the CDR3 is TGTGCCTGGAGTGCCCCAAGAGCTACCTACGAGCAGTACTTC. The chain carries TRBV30 and TRBJ2-5; D ambiguous. With the DNA end fitting TRBJ2-7 better, the J assignment may be wrong. Germline loops: CDR1 GTSNPN, CDR2 SVGIG (reference sequence). This CDR3 has 14 amino acids.

The rearrangement uses TRBV6-5 and TRBJ1-4, with TRBD1 matching 10 bases. J was trimmed by 7 bases and V by 6 bases; bases with no gene match: 8. Per germline, CDR1 MNHEY and CDR2 SVGAGI. CDR3 length: 15 amino acids. The CDR3 DNA is TGTGCCAGCAGCCCGCCGGACAGGGGGTTTGAAAAACTGTTTTTT. This translates into CASSPPDRGFEKLFF.

The chain joins TRBV6-6 to TRBJ2-5; 12 bases are shared with TRBD2. Judging by the DNA end, TRBJ2-7 fits better; the J call may be wrong. This CDR3 spans 16 amino acids. Germline CDR1 and CDR2: MNHNY and SVGAGI (reference sequence). This CDR3 reads CASSWTSGAGGYEQYF. The CDR3 DNA reads as TGTGCCAGCAGTTGGACTAGCGGGGCTGGAGGGTACGAGCAGTACTTC.

The rearrangement links TRBV4-2 to TRBJ2-1; 8 bases agree with TRBD2. This CDR3 spans 15 amino acids. The germline gives CDR1 LGHNA, CDR2 YNFKEQ. With 0 bases clipped from V and 3 bases from J, the junction kept 1 base outside the gene matches. The CDR3 here is CASSQDREGYNEQFF. The CDR3, as DNA: TGTGCCAGCAGCCAAGACCGGGAGGGCTACAATGAGCAGTTCTTC.

The V gene is TRBV10-1, the J gene TRBJ1-2, with D maybe TRBD1 (5 bases). Germline assignment: CDR1 WNHNN and CDR2 SYGVQD (reference sequence). Trimming cost V 11 bases and J 5 bases, with 18 bases left between them. The CDR3 runs 13 residues. The CDR3 spells CAGQSKGFYGYTF. The DNA of the CDR3 is TGCGCCGGTCAGTCGAAGGGGTTTTATGGCTACACCTTC.

The CDR3 DNA sequence: TGTGCCAGCAGCCCAGCGGGGGTCCAAGAGACCCAGTACTTC. This translates into CASSPAGVQETQYF. The genes are TRBV7-3 and TRBJ2-5; 8 nucleotides agree with TRBD2. The V segment lost 5 bases and the J segment 1 base; nucleotides outside the gene matches: 3. The CDR3 loop spans 14 amino acids. Germline CDR1 SGHTA, CDR2 FQGTGA.

The V gene is TRBV4-1, the J gene TRBJ2-1; 7 positions match TRBD2. This CDR3 comprises 16 residues. Germline V gives CDR1 MGHRA, CDR2 YSYEKL. V lost 2 bases and J lost 4; bases outside the gene matches: 8. CDR3 amino acids: CASSQPTSDPYNEQFF. CDR3 nucleotides: TGCGCCAGCAGCCAACCTACTAGCGACCCTTACAATGAGCAGTTCTTC.

This chain uses TRBV11-2 with TRBJ1-2; TRBD1 might be the D (6 bases). V was trimmed by 0 bases and J by 2 bases, leaving 13 bases between them. This CDR3 region has 16 residues. Germline assignment: CDR1 SGHAT and CDR2 FQNNGV. CDR3 region: CASSLDPGGLNYGYTF. Written as DNA, the CDR3 is TGTGCCAGCAGCTTAGATCCCGGGGGGCTGAACTATGGCTACACCTTC.

This clone was recorded a few times. The chain is built from TRBV9 and TRBJ2-7; 12 positions agree with TRBD1. Germline CDR1 is SGDLS and CDR2 is YYNGEE. V dropped 2 bases and J dropped 5; count of bases not matched to a gene: 5. The CDR3 covers 15 residues. DNA for the CDR3: TGTGCCAGCAGCGTTTTCGGGACAGGGGGCGACGAGCAGTACTTC. It codes for CASSVFGTGGDEQYF.

In this sample, this clone turned up a few times. The J gene is TRBJ2-5, the V gene TRBV5-6, with 7 bases matching TRBD1. This CDR3 region has 16 residues. Germline CDR1 and CDR2: SGHDT and YYEEEE. J was trimmed by 4 bases and V by 4 bases; bases with no gene match: 13. CDR3 amino acids: CASSLPTGSIRETQYF. CDR3 nucleotide sequence: TGTGCCAGCAGCCTGCCGACAGGGAGTATACGAGAGACCCAGTACTTC.

On this clone itself: At the DNA level, this CDR3 is encoded by other sequences in the same sample as well. The CDR3 bases are TGTGCCAGCAGCCTCCAGGCAGATACGCAGTATTTT. Protein product: CASSLQADTQYF. The V gene is TRBV7-9, the J gene TRBJ2-3; D remains unclear. The CDR3 runs to 12 residues. Trimming took 5 bases from V and 4 from J, leaving 7 bases between them. Germline V gene data show CDR1 as SEHNR and CDR2 as FQNEAQ (reference sequence).

The J gene is TRBJ2-3, the V gene TRBV6-4; TRBD2 might be the D (6 bases). This CDR3 has 18 residues. The V end was cut by 6 bases, the J end by 1 base, with 23 bases between. CDR1 and CDR2 (germline): MRHNA, SNTAGT. Written as DNA, the CDR3 is TGTGCCAGCAGCCCCCGGGGGATCGTACGGGCAGGCACAGATACGCAGTATTTT. As protein: CASSPRGIVRAGTDTQYF.

The V and J genes are TRBV5-1 and TRBJ2-1; 12 bases agree with TRBD1. There are 16 residues in the CDR3. Trimming cost V 3 bases and J 6 bases; bases outside gene matches: 7. Germline-derived CDR1 and CDR2 are SGHRS and YFSETQ. CDR3 in amino acids: CASSSQGQGASNEQFF. Written as DNA, the CDR3 is TGCGCCAGCAGCTCGCAGGGACAGGGGGCGAGCAATGAGCAGTTCTTC.

V is TRBV18 and J is TRBJ2-7; TRBD2 matches at 8 bases. The CDR3 runs to 17 residues. The V segment lost 2 bases and the J segment 0 bases; nucleotides outside the gene matches: 9. The germline V gene encodes CDR1 KGHSH and CDR2 LQKENI. The CDR3 protein is CASSPTLPGLDSYEQYF. The CDR3, as DNA: TGTGCCAGCTCACCAACTCTACCGGGACTAGACTCCTACGAGCAGTACTTC.

This clone has more than one count but fewer than ten. The chain joins TRBV6-1 to TRBJ1-5; a weak D match, TRBD1 (6 bases). Germline-derived CDR1 and CDR2 are MNHNS and SASEGT. The CDR3 is 15 amino acids. Trimming took 1 base from V and 1 from J, leaving 8 bases between them. CDR3 in DNA: TGTGCCAGCAGTGAAGGGGGGCGGAGCAATCAGCCCCAGCATTTT. Encoded protein: CASSEGGRSNQPQHF.

The V and J genes are TRBV2 and TRBJ2-7, with D perhaps matching TRBD1 (6 bases). Germline-derived CDR1 and CDR2 are SNHLY and FYNNEI. V lost 4 bases to trimming and J lost 5 bases, with 12 bases between them. The CDR3 length is 13 residues. The CDR3 DNA reads as TGTGCCAGCAGTGTAGACAGGACCCACGAGCAGTACTTC. It codes for CASSVDRTHEQYF.

The gene calls are TRBV5-6 and TRBJ2-3, with 8 bases aligning to TRBD1. The CDR3 consists of 17 residues. Losses at the gene ends were 1 base for V and 8 bases for J; bases not matched to a gene: 15. Germline CDR1 and CDR2: SGHDT and YYEEEE. The CDR3 nucleotides are TGTGCCAGCAGCTTGCCCGCGACAGGGGTAGATACTATTACGCAGTATTTT. Its protein is CASSLPATGVDTITQYF.